A selection of T cell receptor beta chains follows, all from one sample in a study of T cell repertoires in cytomegalovirus infection. Via MiXCR, TCRdb re-called the reads, giving one row per CDR3 protein. The top ten hold about a sixth of the sample, which has about 480,000 distinct CDR3 sequences, around a third seen once. Their target antigens are unknown. Here the sequenced sample was cultured PBMCs, taken from culture after CMV antigen stimulation. The receptor source for this set is a human donor in good health (CMV status not recorded). Some clones in this sample may be carry-over from other donors' samples. Both conserved end residues are part of each CDR3. D genes are given only for firm matches. Clone sizes are given selectively: once, few, many, or a class where the clone is expanded.

d_call j_call v_call clone_size cdr3_nt cdr3_aa
TRBD2 TRBJ2-3 TRBV10-3 few TGTGCCATCAGTGAGTCTACTAGCGGGGCAGATACGCAGTATTTT CAISESTSGADTQYF
NA TRBJ2-1 TRBV7-9 many TGTGCCAGCAGCTTAGTAGCGGACGGTAATGAGCAGTTCTTC CASSLVADGNEQFF
TRBD1 TRBJ1-6 TRBV28 NA TGTGCCAGCAGTTTTAGGACAGGAGGGGCAGTTAGGAGACCCCTCCACTTT CASSFRTGGAVRRPLHF
NA TRBJ1-5 TRBV27 few TGTGCCAGCAGTATATACAGGTCCCATCAGCCCCAGCATTTT CASSIYRSHQPQHF
TRBD2 TRBJ2-1 TRBV12-5 once TGTGCTAGTGGTCCAAGCGGGAGAGCTAGTGAGCAGTTCTTC CASGPSGRASEQFF
NA TRBJ2-3 TRBV7-9 few TGTGCCACCGACAAACCTTGGGGAGATACGCAGTATTTT CATDKPWGDTQYF
NA TRBJ2-3 TRBV7-9 few TGTGCCAGCAGCTTAGGAGCAGCCTCCCCGCAAGAGTATTTT CASSLGAASPQEYF
TRBD2 TRBJ2-5 TRBV24-1 NA TGTGCCACCAGCAGCCTCCTAGCGGGATCCCTGGAAGAGACCCAGTACTTC CATSSLLAGSLEETQYF
NA TRBJ2-1 TRBV6-2/TRBV6-3 few TGTGCCAGCGGGCCCGACGGACGGAATGAGCAGTTCTTC CASGPDGRNEQFF
TRBD2 TRBJ2-6 TRBV7-9 NA TGTGCCAGCAGCCCCGCCTGGCGCGGGAGTCCCTTCTCTGGGGCCAACGTCCTGACTTTC CASSPAWRGSPFSGANVLTF
TRBD2 TRBJ2-5 TRBV5-4 NA TGTGCCAGCAGCTTGGCCCACAGACTAGCGGGATCGACCCAGTACTTC CASSLAHRLAGSTQYF
NA TRBJ2-1 TRBV7-6 many TGTGCCAGCAGCTTAGGGAGCGCCACCTACAATGAGCAGTTCTTC CASSLGSATYNEQFF
TRBD2 TRBJ2-2 TRBV7-6 NA TGTGCCAGCAGCTTACGCGGGACTAAAATCAACGGGGAGCTGTTTTTT CASSLRGTKINGELFF
TRBD1 TRBJ1-2 TRBV19 NA TGTGCCAGTAGTACGGGGGAGGACAGGACCTATGGCTACACCTTC CASSTGEDRTYGYTF
NA TRBJ2-7 TRBV18 NA TGTGCCAGCTCACCTATGGCAGGGACCTACGAGCAGTACTTC CASSPMAGTYEQYF
NA TRBJ2-2 TRBV29-1 few TGCAGCGTCGATTCGAGTAGCGGCTCGAACACCGGGGAGCTGTTTTTT CSVDSSSGSNTGELFF
TRBD2 TRBJ2-1 TRBV6-2/TRBV6-3 NA TGTGCCAGCAGAAGGTCGGGGACTAGCGGGAGTGGGCGCAATGAGCAGTTCTTC CASRRSGTSGSGRNEQFF
TRBD2 TRBJ2-1 TRBV20-1 few TGCAGTGCTGTAGGACTAGCGGGAGCCCGCAATGAGCAGTTCTTC CSAVGLAGARNEQFF
TRBD1 TRBJ2-1 TRBV19 NA TGTGCCAGTAGTACAGGGACAGGGGACAATGAGCAGTTCTTC CASSTGTGDNEQFF
TRBD1 TRBJ1-3 TRBV6-5 NA TGTGCCAGCAGTGCCGGACAGGGACGAGACACCATATATTTT CASSAGQGRDTIYF